The present T cell receptor beta chain was sequenced within a study of T cell responses to AZD1222 COVID-19 vaccine. The CDR3 is 15 amino acids. Germline V gene data show CDR1 as SNHLY and CDR2 as FYNNEI. Trimming cost V 3 bases and J 1 base, with 10 bases left between them. TCRdb's copy holds only in-frame clones and misses some; the assay was immunoSEQ multiplex PCR. The data show tens of thousands of clones, with about nine tenths seen just once and 3% to 3.5% held by the top ten. This clone was observed a handful of times. Antigen specificity is unknown. Study results and caveats: Following two doses of AZD1222, Spike-specific TCR breadth and depth rose. Reportedly, nearly half the spike-specific TCRs target unmutated variant regions.

The rearrangement links TRBV2 to TRBJ1-5, with D uncertain. The TCR was taken from an adult who received the AZD1222 COVID-19 vaccine. The starting material was peripheral blood, obtained 28 days after the second AZD1222 dose. CDR3: CASSDFLPSNQPQHF. For the CDR3, the DNA is TGTGCCAGCAGTGATTTCCTTCCCAGCAATCAGCCCCAGCATTTT. The full variable domain, completed using reference TRBV2 and TRBJ1-5, is EPEVTQTPSHQVTQMGQEVILRCVPISNHLYFYWYRQILGQKVEFLVSFYNNEISEKSEIFDDQFSVERPDGSNFTLKIRSTKLEDSAMYFCASSDFLPSNQPQHFGDGTRLSIL.